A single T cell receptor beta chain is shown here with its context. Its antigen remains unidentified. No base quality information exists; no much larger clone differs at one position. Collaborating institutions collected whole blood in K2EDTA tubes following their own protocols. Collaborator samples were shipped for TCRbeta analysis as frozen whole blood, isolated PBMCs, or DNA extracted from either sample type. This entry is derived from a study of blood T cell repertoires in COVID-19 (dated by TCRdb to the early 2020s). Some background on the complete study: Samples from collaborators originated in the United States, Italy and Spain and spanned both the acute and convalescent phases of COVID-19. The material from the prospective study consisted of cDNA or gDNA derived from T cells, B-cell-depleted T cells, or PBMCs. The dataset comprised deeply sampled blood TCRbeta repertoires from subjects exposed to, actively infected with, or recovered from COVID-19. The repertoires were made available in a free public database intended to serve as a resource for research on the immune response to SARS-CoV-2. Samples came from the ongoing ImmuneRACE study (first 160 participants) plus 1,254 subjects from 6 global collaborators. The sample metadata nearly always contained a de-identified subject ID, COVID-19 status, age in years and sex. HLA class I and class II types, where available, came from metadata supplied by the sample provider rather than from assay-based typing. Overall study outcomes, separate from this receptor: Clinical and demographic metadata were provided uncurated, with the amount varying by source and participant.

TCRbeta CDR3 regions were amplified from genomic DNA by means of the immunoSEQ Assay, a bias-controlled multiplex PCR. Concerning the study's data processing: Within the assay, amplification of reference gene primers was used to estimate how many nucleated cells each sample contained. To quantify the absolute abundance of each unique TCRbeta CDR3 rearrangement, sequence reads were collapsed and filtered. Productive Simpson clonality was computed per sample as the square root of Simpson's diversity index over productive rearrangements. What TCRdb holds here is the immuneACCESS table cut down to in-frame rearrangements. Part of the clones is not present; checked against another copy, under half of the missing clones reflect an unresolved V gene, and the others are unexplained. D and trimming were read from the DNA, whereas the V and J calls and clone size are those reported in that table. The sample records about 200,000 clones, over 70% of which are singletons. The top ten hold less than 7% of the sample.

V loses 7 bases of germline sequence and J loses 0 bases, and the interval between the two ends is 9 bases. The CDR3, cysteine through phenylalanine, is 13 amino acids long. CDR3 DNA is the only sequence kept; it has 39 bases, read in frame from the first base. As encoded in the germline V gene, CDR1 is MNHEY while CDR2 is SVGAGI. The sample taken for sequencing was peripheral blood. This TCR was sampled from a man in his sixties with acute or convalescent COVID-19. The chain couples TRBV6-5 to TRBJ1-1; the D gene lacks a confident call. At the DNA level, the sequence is TGTGCCAGCAACTTACAGATGAACACTGAAGCTTTCTTT. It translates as CASNLQMNTEAFF.